The 26 T cell receptor beta chains below were found in one sample sequenced in a study of regulatory and conventional T cells in RAG deficiency. The data were produced by immunoSEQ multiplex PCR, yet TCRdb's version contains in-frame clones alone and is incomplete. The table shows roughly 35,000 clones, with 60% to 85% occurring only once. Conventional CD4+ T cells were sorted from blood as CD25-low CD127-high cells. This sample was shared with a second study, whose subject was regulatory T cells. That report adds: The PCR used 52 TRBV and 13 TRBJ primers.

Specimen: CD4+ effector T cells sorted from blood. The receptors derive from a human donor in good health.

This clone was seen once. The chain links TRBV20-1 to TRBJ2-5; D gene unclear. Germline V CDR1 and CDR2: DFQATT, SNEGSKA (reference sequence). The CDR3 length is 11 residues. The CDR3 region has the DNA TGCCGGACGACGACTCAAGAGACCCAGTACTTC. Translation: CRTTTQETQYF.

This clone was counted only a few times. The J gene is TRBJ1-5, the V gene TRBV18; no firm D call. Germline CDR1 reads KGHSH; CDR2 reads LQKENI. This CDR3 region has 14 residues. V was trimmed by 2 bases and J by 0 bases, leaving 5 bases between them. The DNA for the CDR3 is TGTGCCAGCTCACCAGGGAATAGCAATCAGCCCCAGCATTTT. Its protein is CASSPGNSNQPQHF.

This clone was seen a handful of times. The chain recombines TRBV30 with TRBJ1-2, with D possibly being TRBD1 (5 bases). The CDR3 has 15 amino acids. Trimming stripped 0 bases from V and 1 base from J, with 12 bases between. In germline, CDR1 is GTSNPN, CDR2 SVGIG (reference sequence). The CDR3 nucleotides read TGTGCCTGGAGTGTACCCGGGGCCAATAACTATGGCTACACCTTC. This codes for CAWSVPGANNYGYTF. The full variable domain, with the rest looked up from reference TRBV30 and TRBJ1-2, is SQTIHQWPATLVQPVGSPLSLECTVEGTSNPNLYWYRQAAGRGLQLLFYSVGIGQISSEVPQNLSASRPQDRQFILSSKKLLLSDSGFYLCAWSVPGANNYGYTFGSGTRLTVV.

The chain recombines TRBV5-4 with TRBJ2-3, with a weak D call TRBD2 (5 bases). Trimming cost V 7 bases and J 3 bases, with 15 bases left between them. Per germline, CDR1 SGHNT and CDR2 YYREEE (reference sequence). The CDR3 has 14 amino acids. The CDR3 protein is CASGEGVKTDTQYF. The CDR3 region has the DNA TGTGCCAGCGGCGAGGGAGTAAAAACAGATACGCAGTATTTT.

The genes are TRBV5-1 and TRBJ2-5, with 12 bases that match TRBD2. There are 15 residues in the CDR3. Looked up from germline, CDR1 is SGHRS and CDR2 is YFSETQ. The V segment lost 8 bases and the J segment 2 bases; nucleotides outside the gene matches: 7. Here the CDR3 DNA reads TGCGCCAGTACCCGGACTAGCGGGGAGCAAGAGACCCAGTACTTC. This translates into CASTRTSGEQETQYF.

The rearrangement links TRBV28 to TRBJ1-5, with 9 bases identical to TRBD1. From germline, CDR1 is MDHEN and CDR2 SYDVKM. CDR3 length equals 16 residues. V trimming: 5 bases; J trimming: 3 bases; junction bases outside the gene matches: 8. The CDR3 is CASSLPGQGPNQPQHF. The CDR3, as DNA: TGTGCCAGCAGTCTTCCGGGACAGGGTCCCAATCAGCCCCAGCATTTT.

The sample holds one count of this clone. The chain carries TRBV27 and TRBJ1-4; no reliable D call. Germline CDR1 reads MNHEY; CDR2 reads SMNVEV (reference sequence). V lost 8 bases, J lost 4 bases, and 14 bases lay in between. The CDR3 runs to 14 residues. The CDR3 bases are TGTGCCAGCTCCCGGCGGGAGAGTAATGAAAAACTGTTTTTT. It is translated as CASSRRESNEKLFF.

This rearrangement joins TRBV12-5 to TRBJ1-2; maybe TRBD1 (5 bases). CDR1 is LGHNT and CDR2 is FRNRAP in the germline V gene. Deletions cut 3 bases from V and 2 bases from J, with 7 bases between. The CDR3 loop spans 13 amino acids. CDR3 coding DNA: TGTGCTAGTGGTTTATCAGGGAACTATGGCTACACCTTC. This codes for CASGLSGNYGYTF. Complete variable domain (other parts from reference TRBV12-5 and TRBJ1-2): DARVTQTPRHKVTEMGQEVTMRCQPILGHNTVFWYRQTMMQGLELLAYFRNRAPLDDSGMPKDRFSAEMPDATLATLKIQPSEPRDSAVYFCASGLSGNYGYTFGSGTRLTVV.

V is TRBV5-6 and J is TRBJ2-1, with TRBD1 matching over 7 bases. After removal of 1 base from V and 6 bases from J, the junction contained 10 bases not matched to a gene. Germline CDR1 SGHDT, CDR2 YYEEEE. This CDR3 contains 16 residues. The chain's CDR3 is CASSLSLTGAINEQFF. The DNA for the CDR3 is TGTGCCAGCAGCTTGTCCCTCACAGGGGCCATCAATGAGCAGTTCTTC.

The V gene is TRBV6-1, the J gene TRBJ2-1; TRBD1 or TRBD2 may be the D gene (5 bases each). V lost 2 bases and J 10 bases, leaving 15 bases between the germline ends. Germline V CDR1 and CDR2: MNHNS, SASEGT. There are 14 residues in the CDR3. The CDR3 reads CASSETWGDREQFF. CDR3 nucleotides: TGTGCCAGCAGTGAAACGTGGGGAGACAGAGAGCAGTTCTTC.

The V call is TRBV27, the J call TRBJ1-6; TRBD1 matches 7 bases. This CDR3 region has 15 residues. Germline V gives CDR1 MNHEY, CDR2 SMNVEV (reference sequence). V lost 4 bases and J lost 7; bases outside the gene matches: 7. The CDR3 region is CASSSRQGGNSPLHF. CDR3 nucleotide sequence: TGTGCCAGCAGTTCCAGACAGGGTGGCAATTCACCCCTCCACTTT.

This clone came up a few times. The rearrangement uses TRBV6-4 and TRBJ2-7; D remains unclear. There are 14 residues in the CDR3. CDR1 and CDR2 (germline): MRHNA, SNTAGT. Trimming stripped 6 bases from V and 6 bases from J, with 18 bases between. CDR3 sequence (DNA): TGTGCCAGCAGCCCAGAGATTCGTGCTCGCGAGCAGTACTTC. It codes for CASSPEIRAREQYF.

The J gene is TRBJ2-1, the V gene TRBV5-1, with TRBD2 matching over 13 bases. V lost 4 bases, J lost 3 bases, and 4 bases stayed unmatched. CDR1 and CDR2 from the germline V gene are SGHRS and YFSETQ. CDR3 size: 16 residues. The CDR3 DNA follows: TGCGCCAGCAGCACCCGACTAGCGGGGGGCTACAATGAGCAGTTCTTC. This translates into CASSTRLAGGYNEQFF.

The V gene is TRBV11-2, the J gene TRBJ2-3; 11 bases are shared with TRBD2. Unmatched junction bases numbered 7, after V lost 2 bases and J lost 0 bases. Germline V CDR1 and CDR2: SGHAT, FQNNGV. The CDR3 extends over 18 amino acids. The CDR3 DNA reads TGTGCCAGCAGCTTAATTAGCGGGGGGGGCGTTAGCACAGATACGCAGTATTTT. It translates to CASSLISGGGVSTDTQYF. The whole variable domain, filled in from reference TRBV11-2 and TRBJ2-3, reads EAGVAQSPRYKIIEKRQSVAFWCNPISGHATLYWYQQILGQGPKLLIQFQNNGVVDDSQLPKDRFSAERLKGVDSTLKIQPAKLEDSAVYLCASSLISGGGVSTDTQYFGPGTRLTVL.

The V and J genes are TRBV27 and TRBJ2-2, with D possibly TRBD2 on 6 matching bases. This CDR3 has 15 residues. The germline V and J ends were trimmed by 6 bases and 5 bases, with 16 bases remaining between them. Germline assignment: CDR1 MNHEY and CDR2 SMNVEV (reference sequence). The CDR3 DNA sequence: TGTGCCAGCAGCCAACTGACTAGACGAACCGGGGAGCTGTTTTTT. Translated: CASSQLTRRTGELFF.

CDR3: CASSYGGPGTEAFF. The CDR3 DNA follows: TGTGCCAGCAGTTACGGAGGACCAGGGACTGAAGCTTTCTTT. The chain couples TRBV6-6 to TRBJ1-1, with a tentative D call TRBD1 (5 bases). Trimming shortened V by 2 bases and J by 5 bases, and 12 bases separated the two germline ends. The CDR3 loop spans 14 amino acids. The germline V gene has CDR1 MNHNY and CDR2 SVGAGI (reference sequence).

The V and J genes are TRBV9 and TRBJ2-1; either TRBD1 or TRBD2 may supply D (6 bases each). Germline lookup yields CDR1 SGDLS and CDR2 YYNGEE. The V gene lost 2 bases and the J gene lost 0 bases, with 9 bases spanning the gap. There are 15 residues in the CDR3. The CDR3 here is CASSVGGGSYNEQFF. The CDR3 bases are TGTGCCAGCAGCGTCGGGGGCGGCTCCTACAATGAGCAGTTCTTC.

The chain has TRBV28 and TRBJ1-2; D not resolved. V lost 8 bases and J 1 base, leaving 14 bases between the germline ends. The CDR3 is 14 amino acids. CDR1 is MDHEN and CDR2 is SYDVKM in the germline V gene. CDR3 in amino acids: CASAPRGYNYGYTF. The CDR3 nucleotides read TGTGCCAGCGCCCCCCGAGGGTATAACTATGGCTACACCTTC.

The J gene is TRBJ2-7, the V gene TRBV21-1. TRBV21-1 is shown as a pseudogene. The CDR3 sequence is 16 residues long. CDR3 nucleotides: TGTGCCAGCACTAAACCCACCTGTGGGGAACCCTACGAGCAGTACTTC. Protein: CASTKPTCGEPYEQYF.

This chain connects TRBV6-4 to TRBJ2-3; unclear D gene. The V gene lost 5 bases and the J gene lost 3 bases, with 9 bases spanning the gap. This CDR3 is built from 13 residues. From germline, CDR1 is MRHNA and CDR2 SNTAGT. CDR3 amino acids: CASSLSLTDTQYF. The CDR3 region has the DNA TGTGCCAGCAGTCTTTCCCTGACAGATACGCAGTATTTT.

The CDR3 region is CASGAGANVLTF. The CDR3 DNA reads as TGTGCCAGCGGGGCTGGGGCCAACGTCCTGACTTTC. This chain uses TRBV6-6 with TRBJ2-6; D not resolved. V was trimmed by 8 bases and J by 2 bases, leaving 4 bases between them. The CDR3 loop spans 12 amino acids. CDR1 and CDR2 (germline): MNHNY, SVGAGI (reference sequence).

This chain uses TRBV4-1 with TRBJ2-6, with D unclear. Germline V lookup: CDR1 MGHRA, CDR2 YSYEKL. The V end lost 0 bases, the J end lost 4 bases, and 13 bases lay between the germline ends. This CDR3 is built from 17 residues. CDR3 region: CASSQEESLSGANVLTF. In DNA, the CDR3 is TGCGCCAGCAGCCAAGAAGAATCCCTATCGGGGGCCAACGTCCTGACTTTC.

CDR3 amino acids: CASSSAGRYLETQYF. CDR3 DNA: TGCGCCAGCAGCTCTGCCGGCAGGTATCTCGAGACCCAGTACTTC. This chain links TRBV5-1 with TRBJ2-5; the D is unclear. The CDR3 totals 15 residues. CDR1 SGHRS and CDR2 YFSETQ come from the germline V gene. V lost 3 bases and J 5 bases, leaving 17 bases between the germline ends.

J is TRBJ1-1 and V is TRBV6-7; 10 nucleotides agree with TRBD1. TRBV6-7 is sorted into the ORF group, with uncertain function. V trimming: 2 bases; J trimming: 7 bases; junction bases outside the gene matches: 7. The CDR3 length is 15 residues. For the CDR3, the DNA is TGTGCCAGCAGTTACCTCTCAGGACAGGGGGGTGAAGCTTTCTTT. Amino acids: CASSYLSGQGGEAFF.

The rearrangement uses TRBV6-5 and TRBJ1-1; no reliable D call. Germline CDR1 reads MNHEY; CDR2 reads SVGAGI. The CDR3 sequence is 11 residues long. Trimming left V 2 bases short and J 11 bases short, with 9 bases between. CDR3 sequence (DNA): TGTGCCAGCAGTTACGAGGGTTTGGCTTTCTTT. This sequence encodes CASSYEGLAFF.

V gene TRBV5-1 combines with J gene TRBJ1-5; TRBD1 agrees at 9 bases. The CDR3 is made up of 21 amino acids. Losses at the gene ends were 4 bases for V and 2 bases for J; bases not matched to a gene: 22. Per the germline V gene, CDR1 is SGHRS and CDR2 is YFSETQ. The DNA for the CDR3 is TGCGCCAGCAGCACACTACCGAACTCCGGGACAGGGACCCCGGGCAATCAGCCCCAGCATTTT. Residues: CASSTLPNSGTGTPGNQPQHF.